This record concerns one TCR beta chain sequence. Assay used: immunoSEQ multiplex PCR; TCRdb lists only in-frame clones, some missing. The sample lists about 350,000 clones, 75% to 90% occurring once. The data were taken from a study of Ad26.COV2.S vaccination and SARS-CoV-2 variants. Trimming took off 3 bases at V and 0 bases at J, with 13 bases between the two ends. The CDR3 runs to 16 residues. Germline assignment: CDR1 SGHAT and CDR2 FQNNGV. The sample's treatment: roughly 19 received Ad26.COV2.S at low or high dose, single or two shots; five or six received placebo; per-sample allocation not given. Sampling happened 63 days after the first vaccine or placebo injection.

V usage is TRBV11-2 and J usage is TRBJ2-3; D is undetermined. This receptor was identified in a person between 18 and 65 years old who received the Ad26.COV2.S COVID-19 vaccine or a placebo. This specimen was peripheral blood, taken in a trial of Ad26.COV2.S vaccine versus placebo. The CDR3 sequence: CASSFRVSTSTDTQYF. CDR3 bases: TGTGCCAGCAGCTTCCGGGTCTCGACTAGCACAGATACGCAGTATTTT.